The TCR beta chain described here comes from a study of blood T cell repertoires in COVID-19. Study summary: The origin of the acute and convalescent COVID-19 samples was the United States, Italy and Spain. T cells, B-cell-depleted T cells, or PBMCs provided the cDNA or gDNA that served as material.

This clone has a single count. In the original analysis: Reference gene primer amplification yielded estimated nucleated cell counts. Sequenced by immunoSEQ multiplex PCR; TCRdb stores in-frame clones only, minus some. For V, J and clone size, that table is used; D and trimming come from the DNA. This sample has around 250,000 clones, with 82% found just once. This CDR3 has 12 residues. Looked up from germline, CDR1 is LGHDT and CDR2 is YNNKEL (reference sequence). The V end was cut by 3 bases, the J end by 5 bases, with 7 bases between. Sequencing was carried out using peripheral blood. The sequence came from a woman aged 18-29 years with acute or convalescent COVID-19. This chain links TRBV3-1 (or the pseudogene TRBV3-2) with TRBJ1-1, with D possibly being TRBD1 (5 bases). As DNA, the CDR3 is TGTGCCAGCAGCCAGGGGGGGACTGAAGCTTTCTTT. This encodes CASSQGGTEAFF.